This T cell receptor (beta chain) was captured by sequencing in a study of cytomegalovirus exposure and HLA in healthy donors. This clone was counted a single time. The target antigen is unknown. Study results and caveats: Some V segments, TRBV6-2 and TRBV6-3 among them, were indistinguishable and were therefore excluded. Later analysis associated a missense DCLRE1C variant with TCR beta V- and J-gene trimming.

The PCR ran on 60 Vbeta and 13 Jbeta primers. Data came from immunoSEQ multiplex PCR; TCRdb stores just in-frame clones and leaves some out. The data show tens of thousands of clones, 60% to 80% seen once. Germline CDR1 SEHNR, CDR2 FQNEAQ (reference sequence). The trim removed 2 bases at V and 7 bases at J, leaving 4 bases unmatched. The CDR3 totals 14 residues. The clonotype was recovered from a woman aged 25 to 39 in good health and CMV-seronegative. The chain recombines TRBV7-9 with TRBJ1-1; 10 bases are a match to TRBD1. The sequencing input was PBMCs. This CDR3 reads CASSLMWTGGEAFF. The CDR3 bases are TGTGCCAGCAGCTTAATGTGGACAGGGGGTGAAGCTTTCTTT. The variable domain in full, with the rest retrieved from reference TRBV7-9 and TRBJ1-1, is DTGVSQNPRHKITKRGQNVTFRCDPISEHNRLYWYRQTLGQGPEFLTYFQNEAQLEKSRLLSDRFSAERPKGSFSTLEIQRTEQGDSAMYLCASSLMWTGGEAFFGQGTRLTVV.